What follows is one T cell receptor beta chain and its context. These data come from a study of T cell changes during pregnancy in multiple sclerosis. This table comes from immunoSEQ multiplex PCR, and its TCRdb copy is limited to in-frame clones, with some not included. The profile shows 75,000 to 80,000 clones, 85% to 95% of them singletons. Germline V gene lookup returns CDR1 SGHAT and CDR2 FQNNGV. The CDR3 length is 14 residues. V lost 4 bases, J lost 4 bases, and 11 bases lay in between. The starting material was peripheral blood, obtained in the second trimester of pregnancy. The sequence was collected from a female donor in good health, enrolled as a control in a pregnancy study. This chain connects TRBV11-2 to TRBJ2-1; a possible D gene is TRBD2 (6 bases). The CDR3 protein is CASSSLTRYNEQFF. For the CDR3, the DNA is TGTGCCAGCAGCTCATTGACTAGGTACAATGAGCAGTTCTTC.